These 25 T cell receptor beta chains share one sample of origin, sequenced in a study of cytomegalovirus exposure and HLA in healthy donors. The PCR made use of 60 Vbeta and 13 Jbeta primers. The data were produced by immunoSEQ multiplex PCR, yet TCRdb's version contains in-frame clones alone and is incomplete. Here the sample spans some 77,000 clones, 79% being singletons. Specimen: PBMCs. The receptors derive from a woman between 35 and 50 years old in good health and CMV-seropositive.

The J gene is TRBJ2-3, the V gene TRBV4-2; TRBD2 agrees at 10 bases. V dropped 1 base and J dropped 2; count of bases not matched to a gene: 3. Germline lookup yields CDR1 LGHNA and CDR2 YNFKEQ. The CDR3 is 16 amino acids. The CDR3 sequence is CASSQVSGGNTDTQYF. CDR3 in DNA: TGTGCCAGCAGCCAAGTTAGCGGGGGGAACACAGATACGCAGTATTTT.

This clone occurred a few times. The V gene is TRBV6-1, the J gene TRBJ1-1; D gene ambiguous. The CDR3 spans 13 residues. Trimming stripped 3 bases from V and 2 bases from J, with 7 bases between. Germline-derived CDR1 and CDR2 are MNHNS and SASEGT. The CDR3: CASSDNLNTEAFF. The DNA for the CDR3 is TGTGCCAGCAGTGATAACCTAAACACTGAAGCTTTCTTT.

This chain links TRBV10-3 with TRBJ2-7; a weak D match, TRBD2 (6 bases). The CDR3 runs to 15 residues. The V gene lost 0 bases and the J gene lost 5 bases, with 14 bases spanning the gap. Germline V gene data show CDR1 as ENHRY and CDR2 as SYGVKD. The CDR3: CAISESFAGSHEQYF. The CDR3 DNA sequence: TGTGCCATCAGTGAGTCGTTCGCGGGGTCCCACGAGCAGTACTTC.

The chain employs TRBV6-6 and TRBJ1-1; D not certain. CDR3 size: 13 residues. From germline, CDR1 is MNHNY and CDR2 SVGAGI (reference sequence). The germline V and J ends were trimmed by 5 bases and 4 bases, with 11 bases remaining between them. The CDR3: CASSHDTRTEAFF. Here the CDR3 DNA reads TGTGCCAGCAGTCACGACACCCGCACTGAAGCTTTCTTT.

This rearrangement joins TRBV19 to TRBJ1-1, with TRBD1 as a possible D gene (6 bases). The CDR3 covers 14 residues. V shed 1 base and J shed 7 bases, with 13 bases lying between them. Germline CDR1 LNHDA, CDR2 SQIVND (reference sequence). Written as DNA, the CDR3 is TGTGCCAGTAGTATAGCCCAGGGGATGGGTGAAGCTTTCTTT. Translated, it gives CASSIAQGMGEAFF.

The chain uses TRBV6-1 and TRBJ1-4; maybe TRBD1 (5 bases). This CDR3 has 14 amino acids. In germline, CDR1 is MNHNS, CDR2 SASEGT. The ends were cut back, 6 bases at V and 5 bases at J, with 13 bases in the middle. The CDR3: CASRPTDLNEKLFF. CDR3 DNA sequence: TGTGCCAGCAGACCGACAGACTTAAATGAAAAACTGTTTTTT.

The chain joins TRBV30 to TRBJ2-5, with 11 bases fitting TRBD1. J lost 5 bases, V lost 3 bases, and 8 bases had no gene match. Germline CDR1 GTSNPN, CDR2 SVGIG (reference sequence). This CDR3 spans 15 amino acids. CDR3 amino acids: CAWRAPGQGGETQYF. Here the CDR3 DNA reads TGTGCCTGGAGGGCACCGGGACAGGGGGGGGAGACCCAGTACTTC.

This chain links TRBV4-1 with TRBJ2-7; 13 bases agree with TRBD2. V trimming: 0 bases; J trimming: 5 bases; junction bases outside the gene matches: 13. CDR1 and CDR2 (germline): MGHRA, YSYEKL. There are 19 residues in the CDR3. This chain's CDR3 is CASSQEIPRLAGGSNEQYF. CDR3 DNA: TGCGCCAGCAGCCAAGAAATACCCCGACTAGCGGGAGGTAGCAACGAGCAGTACTTC.

J is TRBJ2-5 and V is TRBV30; 10 bases line up with TRBD2. Germline loops: CDR1 GTSNPN, CDR2 SVGIG (reference sequence). The CDR3 runs to 20 residues. V shed 5 bases and J 1 base; nucleotides not matched to a gene: 22. CDR3 sequence: CAWDGKGLRTSGRVQETQYF. The CDR3 nucleotides read TGTGCCTGGGACGGGAAGGGGCTTAGGACTAGCGGCAGAGTCCAAGAGACCCAGTACTTC.

The chain uses TRBV19 and TRBJ1-5; the match to TRBD1 covers 7 bases. Germline assignment: CDR1 LNHDA and CDR2 SQIVND (reference sequence). With 8 bases clipped from V and 9 bases from J, the junction kept 13 bases outside the gene matches. This CDR3 is built from 14 residues. CDR3 sequence: CASYDRAEGGPQHF. The CDR3 nucleotides are TGTGCCAGTTACGACAGGGCCGAGGGGGGGCCCCAGCATTTT.

V gene TRBV13 combines with J gene TRBJ1-6; D is undetermined. The germline V gene has CDR1 PRHDT and CDR2 FYEKMQ (reference sequence). The V end was cut by 10 bases, the J end by 0 bases, with 19 bases between. The CDR3 contains 17 residues. The CDR3 nucleotides read TGTGCCACCCAGCGGAATTCCCAAAGCTCCTATAATTCACCCCTCCACTTT. This encodes CATQRNSQSSYNSPLHF.

The table lists this clone with a few counts. The V call is TRBV5-1, the J call TRBJ1-2, with TRBD1 matching over 10 bases. V was clipped by 4 bases and J by 7 bases; unmatched bases: 10. Germline CDR1 is SGHRS and CDR2 is YFSETQ. The CDR3 loop spans 15 amino acids. CDR3 protein: CASSTGTGAGTGYTF. The DNA of the CDR3 is TGCGCCAGCAGCACTGGGACAGGGGCCGGAACTGGCTACACCTTC.

This chain links TRBV29-1 with TRBJ1-5; D perhaps matches TRBD1 (5 bases). CDR1 is SQVTM, CDR2 ANQGSEA, per germline. V was trimmed by 4 bases and J by 2 bases, leaving 9 bases between them. The CDR3 consists of 13 residues. Here the CDR3 reads CSVAGGGNQPQHF. For the CDR3, the DNA is TGCAGCGTTGCTGGAGGGGGCAATCAGCCCCAGCATTTT.

The rearrangement joins TRBV20-1 to TRBJ2-5, with no clear D. The CDR3 extends over 11 amino acids. V was pared by 1 base and J by 3 bases, with 3 bases between. Germline loops: CDR1 DFQATT, CDR2 SNEGSKA (reference sequence). CDR3 loop: CSARAKETQYF. CDR3 in DNA: TGCAGTGCTAGAGCTAAAGAGACCCAGTACTTC.

This clone was found once. V and J are TRBV12-5 and TRBJ2-1; 8 bases are shared with TRBD2. The CDR3 is made up of 19 amino acids. V trimming: 2 bases; J trimming: 4 bases; junction bases outside the gene matches: 16. Per the germline V gene, CDR1 is LGHNT and CDR2 is FRNRAP. As DNA, the CDR3 is TGTGCTAGTGGTTTGTTACAGGTCGGGGGGGCCCCCCATTACAATGAGCAGTTCTTC. It translates to CASGLLQVGGAPHYNEQFF.

This clone was counted a few times. The rearrangement links TRBV10-3 to TRBJ1-2; 7 positions match TRBD1. The length of the CDR3 is 15 residues. V was clipped by 6 bases and J by 7 bases; unmatched bases: 14. Germline V CDR1 and CDR2: ENHRY, SYGVKD. CDR3 DNA sequence: TGTGCCATCAGAGAACCACCGCCCGACAGGGTTGGCTACACCTTC. Amino acids: CAIREPPPDRVGYTF.

The genes are TRBV2 and TRBJ2-1; no definite D call. There are 15 residues in the CDR3. Trimming removed 1 base at V and 9 bases at J, with 16 bases between. The germline V gene has CDR1 SNHLY and CDR2 FYNNEI. CDR3 DNA: TGTGCCAGCAGTGAAGGGCGAATAAGACAAGGTGAGCAGTTCTTC. It is translated as CASSEGRIRQGEQFF.

The rearrangement joins TRBV4-1 to TRBJ1-5; 7 bases match TRBD1. Germline-derived CDR1 and CDR2 are MGHRA and YSYEKL. The CDR3 has 15 residues. Losses at the gene ends were 2 bases for V and 4 bases for J; bases not matched to a gene: 5. The CDR3 DNA is TGCGCCAGCAGCCAACTCGGGACAGATAATCAGCCCCAGCATTTT. Its protein is CASSQLGTDNQPQHF.

This sequence joins TRBV4-1 and TRBJ1-5, with D possibly being TRBD1 (6 bases). The CDR3 runs to 16 residues. Trimming took off 0 bases at V and 7 bases at J, with 16 bases between the two ends. Germline V gene sequence: CDR1 MGHRA, CDR2 YSYEKL. CDR3 region: CASSQDWGRGTQPQHF. CDR3 bases: TGCGCCAGCAGCCAAGATTGGGGAAGGGGGACCCAGCCCCAGCATTTT.

The rearrangement joins TRBV5-1 to TRBJ2-7, with a weak D call TRBD1 (5 bases). The CDR3 is 16 amino acids. Germline-derived CDR1 and CDR2 are SGHRS and YFSETQ. V was pared by 4 bases and J by 1 base, with 18 bases between. CDR3 sequence reads: CASSNEGHTASYEQYF. The CDR3 region has the DNA TGCGCCAGCAGCAACGAAGGACACACTGCGTCCTACGAGCAGTACTTC.

This clone has more than one count but fewer than ten. This chain joins TRBV18 and TRBJ2-1, with a possible D match to TRBD2 (5 bases). This CDR3 spans 15 amino acids. The germline V and J ends were trimmed by 0 bases and 5 bases, with 11 bases remaining between them. Per germline, CDR1 KGHSH and CDR2 LQKENI. The CDR3 region is CASSPPGRRDNEQFF. The DNA for the CDR3 is TGTGCCAGCTCACCACCGGGCAGGCGGGACAATGAGCAGTTCTTC.

The gene calls are TRBV15 and TRBJ1-4; 10 nucleotides line up with TRBD1. The germline V gene encodes CDR1 LNHNV and CDR2 YYDKDF (reference sequence). J lost 6 bases, V lost 0 bases, and 1 base had no gene match. The CDR3 sequence is 15 residues long. The CDR3 nucleotides read TGTGCCACCAGCAGAGAGACAGGGGGCTATGAAAAACTGTTTTTT. It is translated as CATSRETGGYEKLFF.

The V call is TRBV19, the J call TRBJ2-2; 8 bases agree with TRBD1. Germline lookup yields CDR1 LNHDA and CDR2 SQIVND (reference sequence). The CDR3 has 14 amino acids. Losses at the gene ends were 6 bases for V and 5 bases for J; bases not matched to a gene: 5. The CDR3 here is CASSDRGWTGELFF. The CDR3 DNA is TGTGCCAGTAGCGACAGGGGATGGACCGGGGAGCTGTTTTTT.

The rearrangement links TRBV28 to TRBJ1-1; no clear D gene. The V end lost 6 bases, the J end lost 10 bases, and 15 bases lay between the germline ends. The germline gives CDR1 MDHEN, CDR2 SYDVKM. The CDR3 consists of 12 residues. CDR3 sequence reads: CASSLTLFGAFF. The CDR3 DNA follows: TGTGCCAGCAGCCTTACCCTATTCGGAGCTTTCTTT.

J is TRBJ2-3 and V is TRBV27; 10 nucleotides line up with TRBD2. With 6 bases clipped from V and 5 bases from J, the junction kept 5 bases outside the gene matches. Germline lookup yields CDR1 MNHEY and CDR2 SMNVEV (reference sequence). The CDR3 runs to 14 residues. The CDR3 protein is CASRASGSIDTQYF. For the CDR3, the DNA is TGTGCCAGCAGGGCTAGCGGGAGTATAGATACGCAGTATTTT.